A single sample gave rise to the 26 T cell receptor beta chains below, sequenced in a study of T cells in Graves' hyperthyroidism and ophthalmopathy. Amplification of TCR beta CDR3 regions used RNA as the template. Using the HTBI primer set, a first-round RT-PCR was run on the TCR CDR3. TCRdb analysed the multiplex PCR reads with MiXCR anew, one entry per CDR3 protein. The sample has 480,000 or so distinct CDR3 sequences, approximately 48% seen once. The source material was peripheral blood or thyroid tissue (not recorded which). Source of these receptors: an adult woman with Graves' disease, either hyperthyroidism or ophthalmopathy (not recorded which).

In its sample, this clonotype was seen many times. CDR3 bases: TGCAGCGAGGAAGGGCAGCCCCAGCATTTT. This codes for CSEEGQPQHF. The rearrangement joins TRBV29-1 to TRBJ1-5, with D unresolved. The CDR3 runs 10 residues. Germline CDR1 SQVTM, CDR2 ANQGSEA. V lost 7 bases, J lost 7 bases, and 8 bases lay in between.

Worth noting for this clonotype: Mismatch with germline at one junction end may stem from a read error. This sequence joins TRBV7-3 and TRBJ2-2; D might be TRBD1 (6 bases). The CDR3 spans 15 residues. The germline gives CDR1 SGHTA, CDR2 FQGTGA. The CDR3 DNA is TGCGCCAGCAGCGAACCGGGACATGGGGCCGGGGAGCTGTTTTTT. This gives the protein CASSEPGHGAGELFF.

The CDR3 nucleotides are TGCGCCAGCAGCCGTGCACAGCGACTTATGAACACTGAAGCTTTCTTT. It specifies CASSRAQRLMNTEAFF. The rearrangement links TRBV4-1 to TRBJ1-1, with D uncertain. Germline lookup yields CDR1 MGHRA and CDR2 YSYEKL. Trimming took 4 bases from V and 0 from J, leaving 15 bases between them. This CDR3 comprises 16 residues.

The table lists this clonotype with a count of one. The chain is built from TRBV29-1 and TRBJ2-7; tentatively, D is TRBD1 (6 bases). The CDR3 sequence is 12 residues long. Germline V CDR1 and CDR2: SQVTM, ANQGSEA. The ends were cut back, 8 bases at V and 5 bases at J, with 16 bases in the middle. The CDR3 DNA reads TGCAGCTTGGAACAGGGAAGAGACGAGCAGTACTTC. It codes for CSLEQGRDEQYF.

This clonotype was recorded once. The chain links TRBV29-1 to TRBJ2-2, with D perhaps TRBD1 (5 bases). Germline assignment: CDR1 SQVTM and CDR2 ANQGSEA. V lost 5 bases to trimming and J lost 0 bases, with 13 bases between them. The CDR3 sequence is 15 residues long. The CDR3 DNA reads as TGCAGCGTTTCGTCACCAGGGTCGAACACCGGGGAGCTGTTTTTT. Translating it yields CSVSSPGSNTGELFF.

The genes are TRBV6-5 and TRBJ2-7; no reliable D call. CDR1 is MNHEY, CDR2 SVGAGI, per germline. This CDR3 is 14 amino acids long. Trimming took 0 bases from V and 0 from J, leaving 6 bases between them. The DNA for the CDR3 is TGTGCCAGCAGTTACTCGTTGTTCTCCTACGAGCAGTACTTC. It codes for CASSYSLFSYEQYF.

The genes are TRBV7-2 and TRBJ2-7; D is perhaps TRBD2 (6 bases). The CDR3 extends over 15 amino acids. Trimming took off 1 base at V and 3 bases at J, with 13 bases between the two ends. Germline lookup yields CDR1 SGHTA and CDR2 FQGNSA. The CDR3 is CASSLVGGIHYEQYF. In DNA form, the CDR3 reads TGTGCCAGCAGCTTAGTCGGGGGAATCCACTACGAGCAGTACTTC.

The V call is TRBV5-1, the J call TRBJ2-5, with 12 bases fitting TRBD1. The J call could be wrong; TRBJ2-7 is a better fit for the DNA end. Germline assignment: CDR1 SGHRS and CDR2 YFSETQ. This CDR3 contains 15 residues. The CDR3 protein is CASRNAGTGGNEQYF. DNA for the CDR3: TGCGCCAGCAGGAATGCCGGGACAGGGGGCAACGAGCAGTACTTC.

This clonotype came up a few times. Here the CDR3 reads CASSQTQGSAQPQHF. CDR3 in DNA: TGCGCCAGCAGCCAAACACAGGGGTCGGCTCAGCCCCAGCATTTT. The gene calls are TRBV4-3 and TRBJ1-5; 7 nucleotides agree with TRBD1. In germline, CDR1 is LGHNA, CDR2 YSLEER. This CDR3 is 15 amino acids long. V trimming: 2 bases; J trimming: 6 bases; junction bases outside the gene matches: 7.

At least ten counts were recorded for this clonotype. The rearrangement links TRBV20-1 to TRBJ1-6; D is ambiguous. The CDR3 runs 14 residues. The V and J ends lost 2 bases and 7 bases respectively, with 12 bases between them. CDR1 DFQATT and CDR2 SNEGSKA come from the germline V gene (reference sequence). CDR3 nucleotides: TGCAGTGCTAGAACAGACATGAGCAATTCACCCCTCCACTTT. This gives the protein CSARTDMSNSPLHF.

The table lists this clonotype with many counts. The V and J genes are TRBV20-1 and TRBJ2-7; 10 positions match TRBD2. The V gene end was trimmed by 1 base and the J gene end by 5 bases; junction bases not matched to a gene: 5. Germline-derived CDR1 and CDR2 are DFQATT and SNEGSKA (reference sequence). The CDR3 is made up of 14 amino acids. The CDR3 is CSARVPSGGNEQYF. The CDR3 DNA is TGCAGTGCTAGAGTGCCTAGCGGGGGAAACGAGCAGTACTTC.

This clonotype was picked up many times. The chain links TRBV20-1 to TRBJ2-5; D uncertain. V lost 2 bases to trimming and J lost 1 base, with 5 bases between them. Germline assignment: CDR1 DFQATT and CDR2 SNEGSKA (reference sequence). The CDR3 is made up of 12 amino acids. DNA for the CDR3: TGCAGTGCTAGATATCGCCAAGAGACCCAGTACTTC. It translates to CSARYRQETQYF.

This chain links TRBV10-3 with TRBJ2-2, with 7 positions matching TRBD2. This CDR3 spans 16 amino acids. V shed 0 bases and J 2 bases; nucleotides not matched to a gene: 3. Looked up from germline, CDR1 is ENHRY and CDR2 is SYGVKD. Here the CDR3 reads CAISESGGRNTGELFF. The CDR3 nucleotides read TGTGCCATCAGTGAGTCGGGAGGGCGCAACACCGGGGAGCTGTTTTTT.

The chain links TRBV7-2 to TRBJ1-6; D call uncertain. With 5 bases removed from V and 6 bases from J, the gap between germline ends came to 5 bases. Germline values: CDR1 SGHTA, CDR2 FQGNSA. The CDR3 totals 12 residues. The CDR3 DNA sequence: TGTGCCAGCAGCGGGCCTAATTCACCCCTCCACTTT. It codes for CASSGPNSPLHF.

This clonotype has just a few counts. The chain links TRBV4-2 to TRBJ2-2, with D maybe TRBD2 (5 bases). The V and J ends lost 0 bases and 2 bases respectively, with 13 bases between them. The germline V gene has CDR1 LGHNA and CDR2 YNFKEQ. CDR3 length: 17 amino acids. In DNA, the CDR3 is TGTGCCAGCAGCCAAGATCGGGGTAGCATTAACACCGGGGAGCTGTTTTTT. Its translation is CASSQDRGSINTGELFF.

The chain uses TRBV30 and TRBJ2-2; a weak D match, TRBD2 (6 bases). The germline CDR1 and CDR2 sequences are GTSNPN and SVGIG (reference sequence). Deletions cut 0 bases from V and 5 bases from J, with 13 bases between. The CDR3 is 15 residues long. In nucleotides, the CDR3 is TGTGCCTGGAGTGTCTGGGGGAGGCATACCGGGGAGCTGTTTTTT. Translated, it gives CAWSVWGRHTGELFF.

To note about this clonotype: Because the CDR3 is missing its conserved closing phenylalanine or tryptophan, this is likely a read error. The V call is TRBV29-1, the J call TRBJ1-1; D is perhaps TRBD1 (5 bases). V was cut by 1 base and J by 5 bases, with 14 bases left in between. CDR1 is SQVTM and CDR2 is ANQGSEA in the germline V gene. This CDR3 has 14 residues. CDR3: CSVEGGTGDTEAFL. In DNA, the CDR3 is TGCAGCGTTGAAGGGGGAACAGGAGATACTGAAGCTTTCCTT.

The genes are TRBV7-6 and TRBJ1-1; D remains ambiguous. This CDR3 has 14 residues. Germline assignment: CDR1 SGHVS and CDR2 FNYEAQ. V lost 3 bases and J lost 7, with 15 bases in between. CDR3 DNA sequence: TGTGCCAGCAGCTTGGGAGCCGGGTACGGTGAAGCTTTCTTT. Translated, it gives CASSLGAGYGEAFF.

This clonotype was counted only a few times. The J gene is TRBJ1-6, the V gene TRBV19; D remains ambiguous. V was cut by 9 bases and J by 9 bases, with 21 bases left in between. Germline loops: CDR1 LNHDA, CDR2 SQIVND (reference sequence). CDR3 length: 15 residues. The CDR3 DNA follows: TGTGCCAGCAGTTTAAGTCAGTCGGGTATTTCACCCCTCCACTTT. It specifies CASSLSQSGISPLHF.

The chain has TRBV28 and TRBJ2-7; D may be TRBD2 (7 bases). Trimming took 5 bases from V and 0 from J, leaving 14 bases between them. The CDR3 sequence is 15 residues long. Germline values: CDR1 MDHEN, CDR2 SYDVKM. CDR3 residues: CASSGGGLSSYEQYF. In DNA form, the CDR3 reads TGTGCCAGCAGTGGGGGGGGCCTCAGCTCCTACGAGCAGTACTTC. The whole variable domain, remainder taken from reference TRBV28 and TRBJ2-7, is DVKVTQSSRYLVKRTGEKVFLECVQDMDHENMFWYRQDPGLGLRLIYFSYDVKMKEKGDIPEGYSVSREKKERFSLILESASTNQTSMYLCASSGGGLSSYEQYFGPGTRLTVT.

The table lists this clonotype with a few counts. In nucleotides, the CDR3 is TGTGCCTGGAGTGTGATTGGAGGTAGTGGAAACACCATATATTTT. Translated: CAWSVIGGSGNTIYF. This chain links TRBV30 with TRBJ1-3; no reliable D call. Germline V lookup: CDR1 GTSNPN, CDR2 SVGIG (reference sequence). Trimming left V 0 bases short and J 3 bases short, with 12 bases between. This CDR3 comprises 15 residues.

This clonotype was found a few times. The chain employs TRBV4-3 and TRBJ1-5, with D unresolved. CDR1 and CDR2 (germline): LGHNA, YSLEER. CDR3 length: 17 residues. Trimming pared 2 bases from V and 0 bases from J, leaving 14 bases between. Here the CDR3 reads CASSQNGVLFSNQPQHF. CDR3 bases: TGCGCCAGCAGCCAAAACGGAGTGCTATTTAGCAATCAGCCCCAGCATTTT.

The J gene is TRBJ1-4, the V gene TRBV20-1; tentative D call: TRBD1 (6 bases). This CDR3 is 16 amino acids long. V was clipped by 3 bases and J by 8 bases, with 22 bases between them. Looked up from germline, CDR1 is DFQATT and CDR2 is SNEGSKA (reference sequence). CDR3 sequence reads: CSASGGWGRGDEKLFF. CDR3 DNA: TGCAGTGCTAGTGGGGGTTGGGGGCGAGGGGACGAAAAACTGTTTTTT.

In this sample, this clonotype turned up many times. Written as DNA, the CDR3 is TGTGCCAGTAGTATAACCGGCAGGAGGGGCAATCAGCCCCAGCATTTT. Its protein product is CASSITGRRGNQPQHF. The rearrangement uses TRBV19 and TRBJ1-5; D is uncertain. The germline V and J ends were trimmed by 2 bases and 2 bases, with 13 bases remaining between them. The CDR3 has 16 residues. CDR1 LNHDA and CDR2 SQIVND come from the germline V gene (reference sequence).

The chain has TRBV7-2 and TRBJ1-1; D is unresolved. The CDR3 is 14 amino acids. Trimming took 6 bases from V and 4 from J, leaving 15 bases between them. Looked up from germline, CDR1 is SGHTA and CDR2 is FQGNSA. Here the CDR3 DNA reads TGTGCCAGCAGATTTGGACGGCAGAGCACTGAAGCTTTCTTT. It is translated as CASRFGRQSTEAFF.

This clonotype was counted ten times or more. This chain links TRBV7-2 with TRBJ1-1; no reliable D call. The length of the CDR3 is 12 residues. Trimming cost V 8 bases and J 5 bases, with 12 bases left between them. The germline gives CDR1 SGHTA, CDR2 FQGNSA. Here the CDR3 DNA reads TGTGCCAGCGGCCATCAAGGGACTGAAGCTTTCTTT. It is translated as CASGHQGTEAFF.